The TCR beta chain described here comes from a study of blood T cell repertoires in COVID-19. In the study overall: Italy, Spain and the United States were the sources of the convalescent and acute COVID-19 samples. Sources were T cells, B-cell-depleted T cells, or PBMCs; the material itself was cDNA or gDNA.

Germline CDR1 SGHNT, CDR2 YYREEE (reference sequence). With 4 bases removed from V and 1 base from J, the gap between germline ends came to 11 bases. CDR3 size: 14 residues. Methods used by the authors: Nucleated cell counts were estimated from reference gene primer amplification. Method: immunoSEQ multiplex PCR; TCRdb's copy keeps in-frame clones and lacks some. V and J calls plus clone size are reproduced from that table; the DNA served to infer D and trimming. The table records about 400,000 clones, more than 85% of them present only once. Those enrolled, adults aged 18 to 89 years, came from about 24 US areas.

The TCR was taken from a woman aged 25 to 39 who had recovered from COVID-19. The sample comprised PBMCs or T cells enriched from blood (not recorded which). This chain joins TRBV5-4 and TRBJ1-2; D unclear. This CDR3 is CASSPPLGNYGYTF. In nucleotides, the CDR3 is TGTGCCAGCAGCCCACCGCTCGGTAACTATGGCTACACCTTC.